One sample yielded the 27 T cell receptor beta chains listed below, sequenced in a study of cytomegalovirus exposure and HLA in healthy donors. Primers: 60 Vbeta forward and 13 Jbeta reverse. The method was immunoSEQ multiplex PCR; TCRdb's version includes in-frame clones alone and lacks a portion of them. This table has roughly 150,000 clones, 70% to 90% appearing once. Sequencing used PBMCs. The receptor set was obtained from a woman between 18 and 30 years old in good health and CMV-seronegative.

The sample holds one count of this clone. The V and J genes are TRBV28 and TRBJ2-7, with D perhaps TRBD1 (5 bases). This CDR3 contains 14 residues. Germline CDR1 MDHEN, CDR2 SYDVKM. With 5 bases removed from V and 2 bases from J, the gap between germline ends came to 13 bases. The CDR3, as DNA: TGTGCCAGCAGTACAGGTGGATTGGCCTACGAGCAGTACTTC. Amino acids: CASSTGGLAYEQYF.

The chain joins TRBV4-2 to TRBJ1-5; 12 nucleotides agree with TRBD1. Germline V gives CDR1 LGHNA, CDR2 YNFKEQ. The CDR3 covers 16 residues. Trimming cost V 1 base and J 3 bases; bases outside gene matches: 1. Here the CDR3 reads CASSQGDRGLNQPQHF. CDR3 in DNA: TGTGCCAGCAGCCAAGGGGACAGGGGGCTCAATCAGCCCCAGCATTTT.

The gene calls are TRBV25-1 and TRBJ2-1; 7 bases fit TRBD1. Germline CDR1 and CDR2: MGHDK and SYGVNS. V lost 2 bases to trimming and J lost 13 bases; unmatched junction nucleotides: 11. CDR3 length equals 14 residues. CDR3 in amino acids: CASSERLTGQSQFF. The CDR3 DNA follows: TGTGCCAGCAGTGAAAGGTTAACGGGACAGAGCCAGTTCTTC. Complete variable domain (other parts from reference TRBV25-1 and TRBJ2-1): EADIYQTPRYLVIGTGKKITLECSQTMGHDKMYWYQQDPGMELHLIHYSYGVNSTEKGDLSSESTVSRIRTEHFPLTLESARPSHTSQYLCASSERLTGQSQFFGPGTRLTVL.

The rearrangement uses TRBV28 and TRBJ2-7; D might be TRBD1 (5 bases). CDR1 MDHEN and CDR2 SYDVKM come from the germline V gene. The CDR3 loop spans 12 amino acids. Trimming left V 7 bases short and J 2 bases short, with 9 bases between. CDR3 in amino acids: CASKRGAYEQYF. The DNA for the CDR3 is TGTGCCAGCAAAAGGGGCGCCTACGAGCAGTACTTC.

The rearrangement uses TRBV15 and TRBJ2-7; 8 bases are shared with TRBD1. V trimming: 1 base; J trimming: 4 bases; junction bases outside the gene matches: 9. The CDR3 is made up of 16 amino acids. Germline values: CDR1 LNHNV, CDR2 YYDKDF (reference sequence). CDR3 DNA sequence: TGTGCCACCAGCAGAGTATTGGCAGGGGGCAGGTACGAGCAGTACTTC. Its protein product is CATSRVLAGGRYEQYF.

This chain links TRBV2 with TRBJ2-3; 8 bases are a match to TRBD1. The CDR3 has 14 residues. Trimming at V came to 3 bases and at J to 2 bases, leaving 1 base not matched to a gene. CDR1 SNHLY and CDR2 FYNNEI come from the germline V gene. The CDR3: CASSEGQATDTQYF. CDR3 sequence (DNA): TGTGCCAGCAGTGAGGGACAGGCCACAGATACGCAGTATTTT. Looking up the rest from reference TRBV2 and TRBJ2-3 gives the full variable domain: EPEVTQTPSHQVTQMGQEVILRCVPISNHLYFYWYRQILGQKVEFLVSFYNNEISEKSEIFDDQFSVERPDGSNFTLKIRSTKLEDSAMYFCASSEGQATDTQYFGPGTRLTVL.

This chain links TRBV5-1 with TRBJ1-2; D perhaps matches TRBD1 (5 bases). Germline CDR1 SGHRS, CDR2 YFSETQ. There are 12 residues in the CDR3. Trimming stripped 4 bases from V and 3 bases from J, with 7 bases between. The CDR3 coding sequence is TGCGCCAGCAGCCCAGGGTACTATGGCTACACCTTC. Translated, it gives CASSPGYYGYTF.

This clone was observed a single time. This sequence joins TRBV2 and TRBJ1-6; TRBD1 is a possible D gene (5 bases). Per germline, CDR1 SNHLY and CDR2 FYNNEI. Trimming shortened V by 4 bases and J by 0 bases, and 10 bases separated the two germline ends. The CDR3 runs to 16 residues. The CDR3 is CASSVRDSSYNSPLHF. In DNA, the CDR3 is TGTGCCAGCAGTGTAAGAGACAGCTCCTATAATTCACCCCTCCACTTT.

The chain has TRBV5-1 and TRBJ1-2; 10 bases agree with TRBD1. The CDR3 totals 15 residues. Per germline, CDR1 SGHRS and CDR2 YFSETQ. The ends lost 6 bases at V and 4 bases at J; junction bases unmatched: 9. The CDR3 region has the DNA TGCGCCAGCACTCTGGGGGGACAGGGGACCTATGGCTACACCTTC. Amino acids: CASTLGGQGTYGYTF.

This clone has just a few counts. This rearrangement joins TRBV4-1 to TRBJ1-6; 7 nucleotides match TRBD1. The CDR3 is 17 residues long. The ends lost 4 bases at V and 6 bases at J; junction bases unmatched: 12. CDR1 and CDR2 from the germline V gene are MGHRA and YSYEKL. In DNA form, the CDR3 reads TGCGCCAGCAGCCCAGGACAGGTTGGAGCCATTAATTCACCCCTCCACTTT. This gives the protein CASSPGQVGAINSPLHF.

The DNA of the CDR3 is TGTGCCAGGGGGGACAGGGGCTACTTATACTATGGCTACACCTTC. Translating gives CARGDRGYLYYGYTF. The V call is TRBV6-1, the J call TRBJ1-2, with 10 bases identical to TRBD1. J gave up 3 bases and V 9 bases, and 10 bases lay outside the gene matches. This CDR3 is 15 amino acids long. Germline assignment: CDR1 MNHNS and CDR2 SASEGT.

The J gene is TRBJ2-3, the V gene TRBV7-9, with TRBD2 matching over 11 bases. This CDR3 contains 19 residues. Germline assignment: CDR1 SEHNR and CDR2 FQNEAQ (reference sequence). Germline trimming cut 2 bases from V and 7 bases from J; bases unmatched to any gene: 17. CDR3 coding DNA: TGTGCCAGCAGCTTAAACGCGCGGGTTAGCGGGAGGGCCAGGAATACGCAGTATTTT. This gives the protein CASSLNARVSGRARNTQYF.

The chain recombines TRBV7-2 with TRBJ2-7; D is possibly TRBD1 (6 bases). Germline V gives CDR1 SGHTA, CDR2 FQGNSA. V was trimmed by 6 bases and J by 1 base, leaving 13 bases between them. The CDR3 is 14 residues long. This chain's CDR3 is CASSWTEASYEQYF. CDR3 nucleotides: TGTGCCAGCAGTTGGACAGAAGCTTCCTACGAGCAGTACTTC.

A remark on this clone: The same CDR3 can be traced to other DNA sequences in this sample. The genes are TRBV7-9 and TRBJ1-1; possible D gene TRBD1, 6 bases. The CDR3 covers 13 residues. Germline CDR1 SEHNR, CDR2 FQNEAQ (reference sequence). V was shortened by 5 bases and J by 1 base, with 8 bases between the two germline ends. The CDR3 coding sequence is TGTGCCAGCAGCCGGACAGCGAACACTGAAGCTTTCTTT. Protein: CASSRTANTEAFF.

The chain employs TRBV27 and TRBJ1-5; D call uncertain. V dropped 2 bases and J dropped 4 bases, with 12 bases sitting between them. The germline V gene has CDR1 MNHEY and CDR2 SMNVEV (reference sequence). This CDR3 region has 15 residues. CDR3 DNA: TGTGCCAGCAGTTTAGCGGGATTAACTAATCAGCCCCAGCATTTT. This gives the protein CASSLAGLTNQPQHF.

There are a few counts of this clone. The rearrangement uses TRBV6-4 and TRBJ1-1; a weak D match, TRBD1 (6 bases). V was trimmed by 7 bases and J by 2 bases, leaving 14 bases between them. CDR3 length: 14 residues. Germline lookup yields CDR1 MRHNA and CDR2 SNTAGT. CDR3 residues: CASKDSLSNTEAFF. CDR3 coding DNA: TGTGCCAGCAAGGACAGCCTCTCAAACACTGAAGCTTTCTTT.

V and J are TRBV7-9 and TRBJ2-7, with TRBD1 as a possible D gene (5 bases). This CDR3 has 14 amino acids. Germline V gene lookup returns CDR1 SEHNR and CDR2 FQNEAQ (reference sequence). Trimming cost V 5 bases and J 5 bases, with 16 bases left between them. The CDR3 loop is CASSPQQVFHEQYF. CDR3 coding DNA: TGTGCCAGCAGCCCTCAACAGGTATTTCACGAGCAGTACTTC.

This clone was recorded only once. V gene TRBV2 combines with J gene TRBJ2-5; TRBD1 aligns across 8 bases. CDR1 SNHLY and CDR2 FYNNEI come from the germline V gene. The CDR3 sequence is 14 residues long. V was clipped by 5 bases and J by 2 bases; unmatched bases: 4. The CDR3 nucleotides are TGTGCCAGCAGTTGGACAGGGCCTCAAGAGACCCAGTACTTC. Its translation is CASSWTGPQETQYF.

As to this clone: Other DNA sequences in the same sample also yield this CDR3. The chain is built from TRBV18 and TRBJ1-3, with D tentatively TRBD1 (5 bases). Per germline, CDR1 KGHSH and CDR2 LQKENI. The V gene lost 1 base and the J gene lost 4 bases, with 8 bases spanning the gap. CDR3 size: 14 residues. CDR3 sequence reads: CASSPQGSGNTIYF. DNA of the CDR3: TGTGCCAGCTCACCACAGGGGTCCGGAAACACCATATATTTT.

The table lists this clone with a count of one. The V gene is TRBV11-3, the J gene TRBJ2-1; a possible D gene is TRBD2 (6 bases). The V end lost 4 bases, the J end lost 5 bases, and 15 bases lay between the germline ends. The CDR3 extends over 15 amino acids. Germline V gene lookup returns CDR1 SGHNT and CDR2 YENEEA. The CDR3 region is CASSYNSAGHNEQFF. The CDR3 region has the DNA TGTGCCAGCAGCTACAACTCAGCGGGTCACAATGAGCAGTTCTTC.

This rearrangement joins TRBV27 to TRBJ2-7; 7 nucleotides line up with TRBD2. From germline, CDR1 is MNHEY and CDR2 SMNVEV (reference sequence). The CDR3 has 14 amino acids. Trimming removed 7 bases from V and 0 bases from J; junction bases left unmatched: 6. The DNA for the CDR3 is TGTGCCAGCACCGAGACTAGCAGCTCCTACGAGCAGTACTTC. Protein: CASTETSSSYEQYF.

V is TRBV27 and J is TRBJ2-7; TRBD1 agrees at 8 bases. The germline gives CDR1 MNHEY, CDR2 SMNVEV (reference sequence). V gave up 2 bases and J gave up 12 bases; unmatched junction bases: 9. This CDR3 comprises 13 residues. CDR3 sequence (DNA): TGTGCCAGCAGTTTAGGCTTGACAGGGGAATTGTACTTC. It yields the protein CASSLGLTGELYF.

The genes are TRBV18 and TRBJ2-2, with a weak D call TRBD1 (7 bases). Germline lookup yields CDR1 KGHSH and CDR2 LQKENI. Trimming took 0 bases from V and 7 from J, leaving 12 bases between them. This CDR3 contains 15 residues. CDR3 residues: CASSPPQGGHGELFF. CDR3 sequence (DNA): TGTGCCAGCTCACCACCGCAGGGGGGCCACGGGGAGCTGTTTTTT.

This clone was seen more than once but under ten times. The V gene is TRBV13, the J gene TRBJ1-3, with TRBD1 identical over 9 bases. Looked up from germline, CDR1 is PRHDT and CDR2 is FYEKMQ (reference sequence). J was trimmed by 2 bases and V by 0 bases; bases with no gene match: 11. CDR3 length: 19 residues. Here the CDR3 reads CASSLGGYGTGSTGNTIYF. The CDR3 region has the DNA TGTGCCAGCAGCTTAGGAGGGTACGGGACAGGGAGTACTGGAAACACCATATATTTT.

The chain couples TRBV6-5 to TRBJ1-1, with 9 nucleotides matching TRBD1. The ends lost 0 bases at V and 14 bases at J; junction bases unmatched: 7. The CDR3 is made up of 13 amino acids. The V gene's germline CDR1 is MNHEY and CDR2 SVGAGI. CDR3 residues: CASSYSNSDRGFF. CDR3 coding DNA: TGTGCCAGCAGTTACTCGAATAGTGACAGGGGGTTCTTT.

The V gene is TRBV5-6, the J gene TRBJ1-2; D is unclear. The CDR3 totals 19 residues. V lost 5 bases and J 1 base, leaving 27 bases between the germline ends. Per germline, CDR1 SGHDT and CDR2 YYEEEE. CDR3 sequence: CASSYRPFTSSSVNYGYTF. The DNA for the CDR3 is TGTGCCAGCAGTTATAGACCCTTTACTTCTTCCAGCGTTAACTATGGCTACACCTTC.

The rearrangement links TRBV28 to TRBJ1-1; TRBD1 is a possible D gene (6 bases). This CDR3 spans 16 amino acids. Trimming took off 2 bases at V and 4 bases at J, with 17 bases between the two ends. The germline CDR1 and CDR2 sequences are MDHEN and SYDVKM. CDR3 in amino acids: CASSLPLGGGPTEAFF. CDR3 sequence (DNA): TGTGCCAGCAGTTTACCCCTGGGAGGGGGGCCCACTGAAGCTTTCTTT.